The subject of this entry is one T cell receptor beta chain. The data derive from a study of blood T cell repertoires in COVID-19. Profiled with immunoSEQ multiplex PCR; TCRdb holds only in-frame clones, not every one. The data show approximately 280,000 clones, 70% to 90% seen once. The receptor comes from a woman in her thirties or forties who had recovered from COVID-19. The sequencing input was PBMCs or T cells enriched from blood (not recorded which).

CDR3 coding DNA: TGTGCCAGCAGCTTGGGCAGGGCCCACGAGCAGTACTTC. It encodes CASSLGRAHEQYF. The chain recombines TRBV5-6 with TRBJ2-7; D possibly corresponds to TRBD1 (5 bases). V lost 0 bases and J 5 bases, leaving 9 bases between the germline ends. The CDR3 is 13 amino acids. CDR1 and CDR2 (germline): SGHDT, YYEEEE.